A selection of T cell receptor beta chains follows, all from one sample in a study of blood T cell repertoires in COVID-19. Produced via immunoSEQ multiplex PCR; TCRdb's table is partial and in-frame only. The table lists about 480,000 clones, 85% to 90% of them singletons. Sequencing was performed on peripheral blood. The receptors stem from a young man with COVID-19, enrolled during active disease. Both conserved end residues are part of each CDR3. Each record gives: CDR3 length, clone size, V gene, J gene, D gene, CDR3 DNA, CDR3 protein. A D gene is named only where the DNA matches it firmly. Clone sizes are given selectively: once, few, many, or a class where the clone is expanded.

length: 12
size: .
V: TRBV11-2
J: TRBJ1-6
D: TRBD1
DNA: TGTGCCAGCCGACAGGGAGATTCACCCCTCCACTTT
CDR3: CASRQGDSPLHF

length: 13
size: .
V: TRBV7-3
J: TRBJ1-5
D: .
DNA: TGTGCCAGCAGCTTAAACAGGGATCAGCCCCAGCATTTT
CDR3: CASSLNRDQPQHF

length: 15
size: .
V: TRBV7-2
J: TRBJ2-3
D: TRBD2
DNA: TGTGCCAGCAGCTTAGCTAGCGGGGTGATAGATACGCAGTATTTT
CDR3: CASSLASGVIDTQYF

length: 14
size: .
V: TRBV9
J: TRBJ2-3
D: TRBD2
DNA: TGTGCCAGCAGCGTGAGCGGGGCCACAGATACGCAGTATTTT
CDR3: CASSVSGATDTQYF

length: 13
size: .
V: TRBV9
J: TRBJ2-1
D: TRBD2
DNA: TGTGCCAGCAGCGCTAGCGGGAGTAATGAGCAGTTCTTC
CDR3: CASSASGSNEQFF

length: 14
size: .
V: TRBV25-1
J: TRBJ1-1
D: .
DNA: TGTGCCAGCAGTGAGTACAGGGAGGGCACTGAAGCTTTCTTT
CDR3: CASSEYREGTEAFF

length: 12
size: .
V: TRBV24-1
J: TRBJ2-3
D: .
DNA: TGTGCCACCAGTGATTCGGGTCGCACGCAGTATTTT
CDR3: CATSDSGRTQYF

length: 10
size: .
V: TRBV6-5
J: TRBJ2-7
D: .
DNA: TGTGCCAGCTCCTTCCACGAGCAGTACTTC
CDR3: CASSFHEQYF

length: 16
size: .
V: TRBV5-4
J: TRBJ2-3
D: .
DNA: TGTGCCAGCAGCTTAATGGTAGCGGCTGGCACAGATACGCAGTATTTT
CDR3: CASSLMVAAGTDTQYF

length: 13
size: .
V: TRBV2
J: TRBJ2-7
D: TRBD2
DNA: TGTGCCGGCCGGGGGGACGGGGTCTACGAGCAGTACTTC
CDR3: CAGRGDGVYEQYF

length: 16
size: .
V: TRBV12-5
J: TRBJ1-1
D: .
DNA: TGTGCTAGTGGTTTGGTCATTGGGGGGTCGAACACTGAAGCTTTCTTT
CDR3: CASGLVIGGSNTEAFF

length: 13
size: .
V: TRBV2
J: TRBJ2-1
D: .
DNA: TGTGCCAGCAGAGCAGGCCTTGACAATGAGCAGTTCTTC
CDR3: CASRAGLDNEQFF

length: 16
size: .
V: TRBV24-1
J: TRBJ2-2
D: TRBD2
DNA: TGTGCCACCAGTGCCCCCGGGACTATAAAAACCGGGGAGCTGTTTTTT
CDR3: CATSAPGTIKTGELFF

length: 15
size: once
V: TRBV12-1
J: TRBJ1-4
D: .
DNA: TGTGCCAGCAGCCTTCCAAGACAGGATAATGAAAAACTGTTTTTT
CDR3: CASSLPRQDNEKLFF

length: 13
size: .
V: TRBV19
J: TRBJ2-1
D: .
DNA: TGTGCCAGTAGTATACAGGGGTTCAATGAGCAGTTCTTC
CDR3: CASSIQGFNEQFF

length: 15
size: .
V: TRBV6-5
J: TRBJ1-3
D: .
DNA: TGTGCCAGCAGAGCCGACGGGAACTCTGGAAACACCATATATTTT
CDR3: CASRADGNSGNTIYF

length: 14
size: .
V: TRBV25-1
J: TRBJ2-7
D: TRBD1
DNA: TGTGCCAGCAACGAGGGACAGGGAAGGAACGAGCAGTACTTC
CDR3: CASNEGQGRNEQYF

length: 15
size: .
V: TRBV27
J: TRBJ1-1
D: .
DNA: TGTGCCAGCAGTTGGGAGTGGGGGGGGCGTACTGAAGCTTTCTTT
CDR3: CASSWEWGGRTEAFF

length: 12
size: .
V: TRBV19
J: TRBJ1-5
D: .
DNA: TGTGCCAGTAGTATAGGCGGTCAGCCCCAGCATTTT
CDR3: CASSIGGQPQHF

length: 17
size: .
V: TRBV7-2
J: TRBJ2-1
D: TRBD2
DNA: TGTGCCAGCAGCTCCTATAGCGGGACTCGCTCCTACAATGAGCAGTTCTTC
CDR3: CASSSYSGTRSYNEQFF

length: 15
size: .
V: TRBV19
J: TRBJ1-5
D: TRBD1
DNA: TGTGCCAGTAGTATCTTTACAGGGGCGAATCAGCCCCAGCATTTT
CDR3: CASSIFTGANQPQHF

length: 16
size: .
V: TRBV10-2
J: TRBJ2-7
D: TRBD2
DNA: TGCGCCAGCAGTGAGTTGGGGCGGGGGGATCCCTACGAGCAGTACTTC
CDR3: CASSELGRGDPYEQYF

length: 13
size: .
V: TRBV5-4
J: TRBJ2-3
D: .
DNA: TGTGCCAGCAGCGGGAGCTACACAGATACGCAGTATTTT
CDR3: CASSGSYTDTQYF

length: 14
size: .
V: TRBV19
J: TRBJ1-5
D: .
DNA: TGTGCCAGTAGTCCCAGGGGCTACAATCAGCCCCAGCATTTT
CDR3: CASSPRGYNQPQHF

length: 15
size: .
V: TRBV7-9
J: TRBJ2-5
D: TRBD2
DNA: TGTGCCAGCAGCTTATTGGGCGGGAGCCAAGAGACCCAGTACTTC
CDR3: CASSLLGGSQETQYF

length: 15
size: .
V: TRBV19
J: TRBJ1-4
D: TRBD1
DNA: TGTGCCAGTAAAACTACAGGGGCAACTAATGAAAAACTGTTTTTT
CDR3: CASKTTGATNEKLFF

length: 18
size: few
V: TRBV14
J: TRBJ1-1
D: .
DNA: TGTGCCAGCAGCCAAAGACTCCGACCACAGGGTCTGAACACTGAAGCTTTCTTT
CDR3: CASSQRLRPQGLNTEAFF

length: 17
size: once
V: TRBV5-1
J: TRBJ1-6
D: TRBD1
DNA: TGCGCCAGCAGCTCTGGAGTAGGACAGGGTGCGGGCTCACCCCTCCACTTT
CDR3: CASSSGVGQGAGSPLHF

length: 13
size: .
V: TRBV18
J: TRBJ2-7
D: TRBD1
DNA: TGTGCCAGCGCGACAGGGAGCTCCTACGAGCAGTACTTC
CDR3: CASATGSSYEQYF

length: 15
size: .
V: TRBV27
J: TRBJ2-1
D: TRBD2
DNA: TGTGCCAGCAGTACGACTAGCGGGAGGGCTGGAGAGCAGTTCTTC
CDR3: CASSTTSGRAGEQFF

length: 15
size: .
V: TRBV27
J: TRBJ1-5
D: .
DNA: TGTGCCAGCAGTAAGCAAGCCGGGTTCGGACAGCCCCAGCATTTT
CDR3: CASSKQAGFGQPQHF

length: 16
size: few
V: TRBV7-8
J: TRBJ1-4
D: .
DNA: TGTGCCAGCAGCCGAGAAGCAGGGGCCTCCTGGGAAAAACTGTTTTTT
CDR3: CASSREAGASWEKLFF

length: 16
size: .
V: TRBV7-8
J: TRBJ2-3
D: TRBD2
DNA: TGTGCCAGCAGCTTAGACCGGCTAGCGGGAGCAGATACGCAGTATTTT
CDR3: CASSLDRLAGADTQYF

length: 14
size: .
V: TRBV30
J: TRBJ2-3
D: TRBD2
DNA: TGTGCCTCGGAAGTGGGGGGGACCACAGATACGCAGTATTTT
CDR3: CASEVGGTTDTQYF

length: 14
size: .
V: TRBV5-1
J: TRBJ2-1
D: TRBD1
DNA: TGCGCCAGCAGCGACCAGGGGGTAGGCAATGAGCAGTTCTTC
CDR3: CASSDQGVGNEQFF

length: 15
size: .
V: TRBV29-1
J: TRBJ2-1
D: .
DNA: TGCAGCGTTGAAGGGACTTCGGACGCCTACAATGAGCAGTTCTTC
CDR3: CSVEGTSDAYNEQFF

length: 15
size: .
V: TRBV7-2
J: TRBJ2-5
D: .
DNA: TGTGCCAGCAGCTTAGATCGGGGGGCCTTAGAGACCCAGTACTTC
CDR3: CASSLDRGALETQYF

length: 14
size: .
V: TRBV18
J: TRBJ2-4
D: TRBD2
DNA: TGTGCCAGCTCCCTAGCGGGGGGGGAAAACATTCAGTACTTC
CDR3: CASSLAGGENIQYF

length: 14
size: .
V: TRBV6-1
J: TRBJ1-4
D: .
DNA: TGTGCCAGCAGTGAAGTTTTCCCCGGGGAAAAACTGTTTTTT
CDR3: CASSEVFPGEKLFF

length: 13
size: .
V: TRBV2
J: TRBJ2-1
D: .
DNA: TGTGCCAGCAGTGGGACTTCCTCGGGTGAGCAGTTCTTC
CDR3: CASSGTSSGEQFF

length: 14
size: .
V: TRBV11-3
J: TRBJ2-3
D: .
DNA: TGTGCCAGCAGCCGGACAACTAGCACAGATACGCAGTATTTT
CDR3: CASSRTTSTDTQYF

length: 15
size: .
V: TRBV18
J: TRBJ1-5
D: .
DNA: TGTGCCAGCTCGTCGATAGACAGAAGTAATCAGCCCCAGCATTTT
CDR3: CASSSIDRSNQPQHF

length: 13
size: .
V: TRBV11-2
J: TRBJ2-7
D: TRBD2
DNA: TGTGCCAGCAGTCAACTAGCGGGAGACGAGCAGTACTTC
CDR3: CASSQLAGDEQYF

length: 14
size: .
V: TRBV6-5
J: TRBJ2-1
D: TRBD2
DNA: TGTGCCAGCACCCAGGGGCGGGGGGGGAGTGAGCAGTTCTTC
CDR3: CASTQGRGGSEQFF

length: 15
size: .
V: TRBV10-3
J: TRBJ2-5
D: TRBD1
DNA: TGTGCCATCAGTTCGAGGGGGCAGACTCGAGAGACCCAGTACTTC
CDR3: CAISSRGQTRETQYF

length: 18
size: .
V: TRBV7-9
J: TRBJ2-1
D: TRBD2
DNA: TGTGCCAGCAGCCCCCAGGCGGGAGCTCTAAGGGGCTACAATGAGCAGTTCTTC
CDR3: CASSPQAGALRGYNEQFF

length: 17
size: .
V: TRBV7-6
J: TRBJ2-1
D: .
DNA: TGTGCCAGCAGCTTAGCGCCGGGGAGCCTCCCCTTGAATGAGCAGTTCTTC
CDR3: CASSLAPGSLPLNEQFF

length: 21
size: once
V: TRBV7-3
J: TRBJ2-1
D: TRBD2
DNA: TGTGCCAGCAGCCCGCTACTCCGACTAGCGGGACCGCCGGGTGGAAACAATGAGCAGTTCTTC
CDR3: CASSPLLRLAGPPGGNNEQFF

length: 16
size: .
V: TRBV7-8
J: TRBJ2-2
D: .
DNA: TGTGCCAGCAGCCCCCTGAGGGGGGGAAACACCGGGGAGCTGTTTTTT
CDR3: CASSPLRGGNTGELFF

length: 17
size: .
V: TRBV2
J: TRBJ2-7
D: TRBD1
DNA: TGTGCCAGCAGTCGGGACAGGGAACCCTCGAGCTCCTACGAGCAGTACTTC
CDR3: CASSRDREPSSSYEQYF

length: 17
size: .
V: TRBV5-4
J: TRBJ1-1
D: TRBD1
DNA: TGTGCCAGCAGCGCAGGGGGACAGGGGGCTTGGAACACTGAAGCTTTCTTT
CDR3: CASSAGGQGAWNTEAFF

length: 15
size: .
V: TRBV10-3
J: TRBJ2-7
D: .
DNA: TGTGCCATCAGTGAGTCGACGGGTCCCCTCCTGAAGCAGTACTTC
CDR3: CAISESTGPLLKQYF

length: 13
size: .
V: TRBV30
J: TRBJ2-7
D: TRBD2
DNA: TGTGCTCTGGTACTAGCGGGATTCTACGAGCAGTACTTC
CDR3: CALVLAGFYEQYF